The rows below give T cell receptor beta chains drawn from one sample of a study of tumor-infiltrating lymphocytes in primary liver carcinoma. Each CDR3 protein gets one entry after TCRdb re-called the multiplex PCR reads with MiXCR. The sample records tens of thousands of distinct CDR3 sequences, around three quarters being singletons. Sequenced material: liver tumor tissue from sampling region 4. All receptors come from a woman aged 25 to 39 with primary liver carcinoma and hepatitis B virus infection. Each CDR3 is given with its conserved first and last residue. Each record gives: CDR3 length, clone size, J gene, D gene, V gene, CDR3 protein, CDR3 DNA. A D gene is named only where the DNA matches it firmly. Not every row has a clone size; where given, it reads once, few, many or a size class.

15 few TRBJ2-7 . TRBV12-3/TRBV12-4 CASLQSGTRGYEQYF TGTGCCAGCTTACAATCCGGTACACGGGGTTACGAGCAGTACTTC
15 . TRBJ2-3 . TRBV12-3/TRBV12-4 CANSFPPPSTDTQYF TGTGCCAACAGTTTCCCCCCTCCTAGCACAGATACGCAGTACTTT
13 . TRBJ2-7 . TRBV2 CASRPTQGWEQYF TGTGCAAGCAGGCCAACCCAGGGGTGGGAGCAATACTTC
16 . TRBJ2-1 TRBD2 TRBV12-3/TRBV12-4 CASRISGWESYDEQFF TGTGCCAGCAGAATTAGCGGGTGGGAATCCTACGATGAGCAGTTCTTC
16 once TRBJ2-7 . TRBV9 CASSPCRLPRGSEQYF TGTGCCAGCAGCCCTTGCAGGCTTCCTCGGGGTAGTGAGCAGTACTTT
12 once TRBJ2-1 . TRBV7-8 CAHSLGLYEQFF TGTGCCCACAGCTTAGGGCTGTATGAGCAGTTCTTC
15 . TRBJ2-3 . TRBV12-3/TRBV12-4 CVSNSPPPSTDTQYF TGTGTCAGCAATTCTCCCCCTCCTAGCACAGATACGCAGTATTTT
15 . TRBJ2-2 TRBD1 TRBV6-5 CASNPRTGFTGELFF TGTGCAAGCAATCCGCGGACAGGGTTCACCGGGGAGCTGTTCTTT
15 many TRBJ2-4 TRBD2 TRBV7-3 CASSPTSGAKNIQYF TGTGCCAGCAGCCCTACTAGCGGGGCCAAAAACATTCAGTACTTC
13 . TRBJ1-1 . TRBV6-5 CASNQHGSTEAIF TGTGCTAGCAATCAACATGGGTCAACTGAAGCTATCTTT
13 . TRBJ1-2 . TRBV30 CAWNVDRGSGYTF TGTGCCTGGAATGTGGATCGTGGTAGTGGCTACACCTTC
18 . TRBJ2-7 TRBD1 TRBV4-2 CASYQEHLGQGGLREQYF TGTGCCAGCTACCAGGAACACCTAGGACAGGGGGGACTGCGCGAGCAGTACTTC
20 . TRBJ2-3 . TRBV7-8 CASSSPLVRGGLRRTDTQYF TGTGCCAGCAGCTCCCCACTCGTCAGGGGGGGTTTGAGGCGTACAGATACGCAGTATTTT
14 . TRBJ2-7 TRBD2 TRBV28 CACREAGSSYEQYF TGTGCCTGCAGGGAAGCGGGGAGCTCCTACGAGCAGTACTTC
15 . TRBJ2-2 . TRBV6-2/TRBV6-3 CASSRGHWNTGELFF TGTGCCAGCAGCCGGGGCCATTGGAACACCGGGGAGCTGTTTTTT
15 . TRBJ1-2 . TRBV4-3 CAGSQDWGRVYGYTF TGCGCCGGCAGCCAAGATTGGGGCAGGGTGTATGGCTACACCTTT
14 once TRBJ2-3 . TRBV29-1 CSPLSEGVVDAQYF TGTAGCCCCCTCTCAGAAGGCGTTGTAGATGCGCAGTATTTT
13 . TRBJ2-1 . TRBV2 CAGHVSSYNEQFF TGTGCCGGTCATGTCAGCTCCTACAATGAGCAGTTCTTC
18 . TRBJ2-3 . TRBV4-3 CASGQSVWLGDPKDTQYF TGCGCCAGCGGCCAGTCGGTCTGGCTGGGTGATCCCAAAGATACGCAGTATTTT
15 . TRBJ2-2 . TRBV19 CASSMGTANTGALFF TGTGCCAGTAGTATGGGGACTGCGAACACTGGGGCGCTGTTTTTT
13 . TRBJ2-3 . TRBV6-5 CASSYPNSRLQYF TGTGCCAGCAGTTACCCTAACTCTCGGCTGCAGTATTTT
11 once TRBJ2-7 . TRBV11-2 CASSQAYEQYF TGTGCCAGCAGCCAAGCATACGAGCAGTACTTC
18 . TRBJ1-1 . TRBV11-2 CASSARERKRWSNTEAFF TGTGCCAGCAGCGCTCGGGAGCGCAAGAGGTGGAGTAACACTGAAGCTTTCTTT
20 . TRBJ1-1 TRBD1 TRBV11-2 CASSTRDRGRRRWSNTEAYF TGTGCAAGCAGCACTAGGGACAGGGGGCGCAGGAGGTGGAGTAACACTGAAGCTTACTTT
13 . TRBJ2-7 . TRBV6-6 CASRRGSFYEQYF TGTGCCAGCAGAAGGGGGTCTTTCTACGAGCAGTACTTC
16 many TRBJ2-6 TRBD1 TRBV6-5 CARSPQTGAGANVLTF TGTGCCAGGAGTCCTCAAACAGGGGCAGGGGCCAACGTCCTGACTTTC
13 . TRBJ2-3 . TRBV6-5 CPSSPRPAGIQYF TGTCCCAGCAGCCCCCGACCCGCAGGTATTCAGTATTTT
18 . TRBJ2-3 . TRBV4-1 CASSQLGMAAEDADTQYF TGCGCCAGCAGCCAACTAGGCATGGCTGCTGAAGACGCGGATACGCAGTATTTT
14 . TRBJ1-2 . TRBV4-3 CASSAELETYGRTF TGCGCCAGCAGCGCTGAGTTGGAGACCTATGGCCGCACCTTC
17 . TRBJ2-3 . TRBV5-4 CARSADGHPPPTDTQYF TGTGCCAGGAGCGCAGACGGACATCCTCCACCCACAGATACGCAGTATTTT
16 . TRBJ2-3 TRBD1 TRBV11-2 CGSSRTRQGWEDTQYF TGTGGCAGCAGCCGGACGCGACAGGGATGGGAAGATACGCAGTATTTT
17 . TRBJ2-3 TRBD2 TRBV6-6 CASIQTLGRVRGDMQYF TGTGCCAGCATTCAAACACTTGGGAGGGTCCGAGGAGATATGCAGTATTTT
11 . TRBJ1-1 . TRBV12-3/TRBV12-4 CASSSGAEAFF TGTGCCAGCAGTTCAGGGGCTGAGGCTTTCTTT
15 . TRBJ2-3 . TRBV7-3 CAISPYKGGKDTQYF TGCGCCATCAGCCCCTATAAAGGCGGCAAAGATACGCAGTATTTT
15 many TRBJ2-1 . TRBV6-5 CASRGYRSSYNEQFF TGTGCCAGCAGGGGATACAGGAGCTCCTACAATGAGCAGTTCTTC